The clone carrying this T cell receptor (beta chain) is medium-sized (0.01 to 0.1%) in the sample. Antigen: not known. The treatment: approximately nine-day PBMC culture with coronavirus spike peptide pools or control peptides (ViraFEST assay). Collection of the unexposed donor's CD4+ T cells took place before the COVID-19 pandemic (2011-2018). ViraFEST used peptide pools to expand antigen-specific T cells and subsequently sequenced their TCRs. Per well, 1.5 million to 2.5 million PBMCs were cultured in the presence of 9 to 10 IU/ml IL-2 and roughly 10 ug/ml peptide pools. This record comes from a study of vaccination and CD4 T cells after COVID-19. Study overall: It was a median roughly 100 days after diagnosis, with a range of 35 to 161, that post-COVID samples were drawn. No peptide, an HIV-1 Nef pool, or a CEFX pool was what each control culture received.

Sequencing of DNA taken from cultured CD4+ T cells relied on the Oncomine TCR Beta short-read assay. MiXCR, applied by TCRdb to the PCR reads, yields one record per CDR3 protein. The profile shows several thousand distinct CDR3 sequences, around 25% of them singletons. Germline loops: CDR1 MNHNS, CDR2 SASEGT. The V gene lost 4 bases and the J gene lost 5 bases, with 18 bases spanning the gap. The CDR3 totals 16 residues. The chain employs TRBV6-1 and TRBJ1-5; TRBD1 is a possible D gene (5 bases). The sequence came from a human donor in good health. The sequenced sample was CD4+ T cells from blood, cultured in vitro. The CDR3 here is CASSAREAGSHQPQHF. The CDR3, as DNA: TGTGCCAGCAGTGCCAGGGAGGCGGGTTCCCATCAGCCCCAGCATTTT.